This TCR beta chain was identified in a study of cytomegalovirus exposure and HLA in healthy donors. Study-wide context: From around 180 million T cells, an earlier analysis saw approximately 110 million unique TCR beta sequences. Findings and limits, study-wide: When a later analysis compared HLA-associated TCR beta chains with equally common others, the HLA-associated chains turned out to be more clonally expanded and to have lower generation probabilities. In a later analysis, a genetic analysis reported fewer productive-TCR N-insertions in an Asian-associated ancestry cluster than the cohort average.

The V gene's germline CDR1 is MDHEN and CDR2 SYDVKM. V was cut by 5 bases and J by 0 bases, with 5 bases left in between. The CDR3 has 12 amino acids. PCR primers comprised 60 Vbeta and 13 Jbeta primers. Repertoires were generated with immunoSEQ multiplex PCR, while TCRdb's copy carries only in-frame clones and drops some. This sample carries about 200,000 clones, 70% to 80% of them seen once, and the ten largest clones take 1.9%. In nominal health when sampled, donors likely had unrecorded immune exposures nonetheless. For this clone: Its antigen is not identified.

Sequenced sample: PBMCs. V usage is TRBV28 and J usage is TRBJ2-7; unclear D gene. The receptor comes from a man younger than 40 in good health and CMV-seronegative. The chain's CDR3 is CASSPISYEQYF. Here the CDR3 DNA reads TGTGCCAGCAGTCCCATCTCCTACGAGCAGTACTTC.